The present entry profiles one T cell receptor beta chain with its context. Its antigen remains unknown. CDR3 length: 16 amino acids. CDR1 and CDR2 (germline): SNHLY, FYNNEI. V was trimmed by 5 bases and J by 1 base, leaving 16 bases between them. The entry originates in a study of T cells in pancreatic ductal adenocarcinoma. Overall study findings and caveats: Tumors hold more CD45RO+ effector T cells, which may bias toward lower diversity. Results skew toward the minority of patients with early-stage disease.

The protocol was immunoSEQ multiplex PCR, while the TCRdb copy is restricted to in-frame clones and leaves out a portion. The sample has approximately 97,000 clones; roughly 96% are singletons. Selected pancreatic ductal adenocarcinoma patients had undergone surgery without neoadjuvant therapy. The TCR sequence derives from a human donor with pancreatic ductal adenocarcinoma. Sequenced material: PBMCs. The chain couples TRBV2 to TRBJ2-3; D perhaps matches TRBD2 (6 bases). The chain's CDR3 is CASSRGTLGGTDTQYF. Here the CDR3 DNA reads TGTGCCAGCAGTCGCGGGACGCTGGGGGGCACAGATACGCAGTATTTT.